This T cell receptor (beta chain) is from a study of read filtering for tumor transcriptome and immune sequencing. Study summary: Mean patient age was 65.9 years, range roughly 40 to 85; around 16 male, 14 to 15 female.

Ten or more counts support this clonotype. The V gene end was trimmed by 5 bases and the J gene end by 8 bases; junction bases not matched to a gene: 10. This CDR3 is built from 15 residues. Molecular barcoded adaptors covering alpha/delta and beta/gamma chains were used on around 370 ng RNA. TCRdb re-analysed the reads in MiXCR, keeping a single row per CDR3 protein. The sample consists of 100,000 to 150,000 distinct CDR3 sequences, under 15% of them appearing once. The chain employs TRBV12-3 or TRBV12-4 and TRBJ2-1, with 9 bases aligning to TRBD1. The specimen sequenced was a population of CD138-negative cells sorted from bone marrow. This TCR came from a donor at least 40 years old with multiple myeloma. CDR3 coding DNA: TGTGCCAGCAGTCGCAGACAGGGGGAGAGGGATGAGCAGTTCTTC. Its translation: CASSRRQGERDEQFF.